This T cell receptor beta chain appears in the sequencing data of a study of T cell responses to AZD1222 COVID-19 vaccine. Data came from immunoSEQ multiplex PCR; TCRdb stores just in-frame clones and leaves some out. Here the sample spans approximately 45,000 clones, around 90% being singletons. Germline CDR1 ENHRY, CDR2 SYGVKD. The CDR3 totals 14 residues. Trimming stripped 6 bases from V and 2 bases from J, with 14 bases between. Pooling was applied to second doses at about 4 or about 12 weeks. The chain couples TRBV10-3 to TRBJ2-7; D gene uncertain. This receptor was taken from an adult who received the AZD1222 COVID-19 vaccine. Sequencing was performed on peripheral blood, taken 28 days after the second AZD1222 dose. CDR3 bases: TGTGCCATCAGGGATTCTAGGTTTACCTACGAGCAGTACTTC. Translating it yields CAIRDSRFTYEQYF.